The clone carrying this T cell receptor beta chain showed up just a few times. Its antigen is not identified. The V end lost 8 bases, the J end lost 4 bases, and 18 bases lay between the germline ends. The CDR3 totals 15 residues. These data belong to a study of blood T cells in healthy people across ages. Study results and caveats: Older age went with lower TCR beta diversity per million T cells, in a roughly linear way.

There were healthy Caucasian individuals from Russia, aged roughly 6 to 90, serving as donors. A sample-barcoded 5' primer and a J-beta primer mix were used in a second PCR of roughly 6 to 11 cycles. TCRdb ran MiXCR on the 5' RACE reads and lists one entry per CDR3 protein. The sample records hundreds of thousands of distinct CDR3 sequences, 55% to 75% being singletons. Material: blood. The sequence came from a man in his thirties or forties in good health. The genes are TRBV12-3 or TRBV12-4 and TRBJ2-1; perhaps TRBD2 as D (5 bases). CDR3 bases: TGTGCCAGCCGCGAACTTGGTAGGGAGTACAATGAGCAGTTCTTC. It is translated as CASRELGREYNEQFF.